These 15 T cell receptor beta chains were sequenced from one sample in a study of blood T cell repertoires in COVID-19. The repertoire was sequenced with immunoSEQ multiplex PCR; TCRdb's copy has only in-frame clones and lacks some. This table has tens of thousands of clones, approximately 83% appearing once. Sequencing was done on a sample of peripheral blood. The receptors were sampled from a woman in her sixties with acute or convalescent COVID-19.

As for this clone: The sample holds other DNA sequences that translate to the same CDR3. V usage is TRBV27 and J usage is TRBJ1-2, with TRBD1 matching 8 bases. The V and J ends lost 4 bases and 7 bases, in that order; junction bases with no gene match: 5. Germline CDR1 and CDR2: MNHEY and SMNVEV (reference sequence). This CDR3 is built from 13 residues. In nucleotides, the CDR3 is TGTGCCAGCAGTTACGGACAGGGTGCTGGCTACACCTTC. As protein: CASSYGQGAGYTF.

J is TRBJ1-3 and V is TRBV5-1; D might be TRBD1 (5 bases). Trimming stripped 5 bases from V and 2 bases from J, with 11 bases between. CDR1 and CDR2 from the germline V gene are SGHRS and YFSETQ. This CDR3 region has 14 residues. The CDR3 DNA reads as TGCGCCAGCAGTGCTTCAGGGCCTGGAAACACCATATATTTT. Translated, it gives CASSASGPGNTIYF.

This clone was seen at least ten times. The genes are TRBV9 and TRBJ2-1; D call uncertain. Trimming took off 0 bases at V and 0 bases at J, with 10 bases between the two ends. CDR1 is SGDLS, CDR2 YYNGEE, per germline. This CDR3 has 16 residues. The CDR3 sequence is CASSVASDFSYNEQFF. In DNA form, the CDR3 reads TGTGCCAGCAGCGTAGCTTCCGACTTCTCCTACAATGAGCAGTTCTTC. The variable domain in full, with the rest retrieved from reference TRBV9 and TRBJ2-1, is DSGVTQTPKHLITATGQRVTLRCSPRSGDLSVYWYQQSLDQGLQFLIQYYNGEERAKGNILERFSAQQFPDLHSELNLSSLELGDSALYFCASSVASDFSYNEQFFGPGTRLTVL.

The rearrangement uses TRBV5-1 and TRBJ1-3, with 9 bases matching TRBD1. CDR1 is SGHRS, CDR2 YFSETQ, per germline. The V segment lost 0 bases and the J segment 6 bases; nucleotides outside the gene matches: 7. The CDR3 is 16 amino acids. The CDR3 loop is CASSLDRGRGPNTIYF. The CDR3 nucleotides are TGCGCCAGCAGCTTGGACAGGGGGCGCGGGCCAAACACCATATATTTT.

The CDR3: CASSETLTSTDTQYF. The CDR3 DNA reads as TGTGCCAGCAGCGAGACTCTTACTAGCACAGATACGCAGTATTTT. The chain is built from TRBV5-6 and TRBJ2-3; no reliable D call. V was shortened by 4 bases and J by 0 bases, with 12 bases between the two germline ends. The CDR3 totals 15 residues. Germline V gene lookup returns CDR1 SGHDT and CDR2 YYEEEE.

The J gene is TRBJ1-2, the V gene TRBV24-1; 9 bases line up with TRBD1. The germline gives CDR1 KGHDR, CDR2 SFDVKD. CDR3 size: 14 residues. The trim removed 6 bases at V and 3 bases at J, leaving 4 bases unmatched. CDR3 sequence (DNA): TGTGCCACCAGTCGAACAGGGGGCGACTATGGCTACACCTTC. It encodes CATSRTGGDYGYTF.

The chain recombines TRBV6-5 with TRBJ2-7, with D possibly matching TRBD1 (6 bases). Germline V gives CDR1 MNHEY, CDR2 SVGAGI. The CDR3 length is 13 residues. V lost 7 bases to trimming and J lost 3 bases, with 13 bases between them. The DNA of the CDR3 is TGTGCCAGCACTTGGGACACCAGCTACGAGCAGTACTTC. Protein: CASTWDTSYEQYF.

This chain joins TRBV7-9 and TRBJ1-2; the match to TRBD1 covers 10 bases. The CDR3 runs 16 residues. Trimming took 5 bases from V and 8 from J; bases not matched to a gene: 14. Germline lookup yields CDR1 SEHNR and CDR2 FQNEAQ (reference sequence). DNA of the CDR3: TGTGCCAGCAGCCCGAAGACAGGGGGCAGTTCATACGGCTACACCTTC. Encoded protein: CASSPKTGGSSYGYTF.

This clone was detected once. The chain carries TRBV9 and TRBJ1-6, with D hard to call. Trimming cost V 0 bases and J 14 bases, with 12 bases left between them. Germline values: CDR1 SGDLS, CDR2 YYNGEE. The CDR3 is 13 amino acids. The CDR3: CASSVAEGQTLHF. CDR3 bases: TGTGCCAGCAGCGTAGCTGAGGGTCAGACCCTCCACTTT.

This rearrangement joins TRBV9 to TRBJ1-3; TRBD1 aligns across 9 bases. J lost 4 bases, V lost 1 base, and 6 bases had no gene match. The CDR3 length is 16 residues. Germline loops: CDR1 SGDLS, CDR2 YYNGEE. CDR3 in DNA: TGTGCCAGCAGCGTATCACAGGGGGCGGGAGGAAACACCATATATTTT. Translation: CASSVSQGAGGNTIYF. Variable domain in full (rest from reference TRBV9 and TRBJ1-3): DSGVTQTPKHLITATGQRVTLRCSPRSGDLSVYWYQQSLDQGLQFLIQYYNGEERAKGNILERFSAQQFPDLHSELNLSSLELGDSALYFCASSVSQGAGGNTIYFGEGSWLTVV.

This chain uses TRBV4-1 with TRBJ1-1; D not certain. V lost 0 bases and J 2 bases, leaving 4 bases between the germline ends. CDR3 length equals 13 residues. Per the germline V gene, CDR1 is MGHRA and CDR2 is YSYEKL. CDR3 sequence: CASSQERNTEAFF. CDR3 in DNA: TGCGCCAGCAGCCAAGAGCGAAACACTGAAGCTTTCTTT.

The chain is built from TRBV6-5 and TRBJ2-1; 8 nucleotides line up with TRBD2. Germline loops: CDR1 MNHEY, CDR2 SVGAGI. CDR3 size: 14 residues. After removal of 5 bases from V and 7 bases from J, the junction contained 7 bases not matched to a gene. The CDR3 bases are TGTGCCAGCAGTCCTCGGGGGGGCCGAAATGAGCAGTTCTTC. It yields the protein CASSPRGGRNEQFF.

This clone has only one observation. This sequence joins TRBV5-1 and TRBJ1-6; 7 bases agree with TRBD1. In germline, CDR1 is SGHRS, CDR2 YFSETQ. The junction had 4 bases not matched to a gene; V was cut back by 1 base and J by 6 bases. This CDR3 region has 15 residues. The DNA of the CDR3 is TGCGCCAGCAGCTTGACGGACAGGTTTAATTCACCCCTCCACTTT. Its translation is CASSLTDRFNSPLHF.

The V call is TRBV3-1 (or the pseudogene TRBV3-2), the J call TRBJ1-2; TRBD1 aligns across 10 bases. The V and J ends lost 2 bases and 5 bases, in that order; junction bases with no gene match: 5. This CDR3 comprises 15 residues. Germline V CDR1 and CDR2: LGHDT, YNNKEL (reference sequence). The CDR3 sequence is CASSQPDRGGYGYTF. CDR3 DNA: TGTGCCAGCAGCCAACCGGACAGGGGGGGGTATGGCTACACCTTC.

The chain is built from TRBV9 and TRBJ2-1; no definite D call. Trimming shortened V by 2 bases and J by 8 bases, and 8 bases separated the two germline ends. The CDR3 is made up of 12 amino acids. Germline CDR1 SGDLS, CDR2 YYNGEE. The CDR3 loop reads CASSVSEHEQFF. CDR3 coding DNA: TGTGCCAGCAGCGTCTCCGAGCATGAGCAGTTCTTC.